A few counts support the clone carrying this T cell receptor (beta chain). Antigen: not known. One entry per CDR3 protein results from TCRdb running MiXCR on the 5' RACE reads. Seen here are fewer than 650,000 distinct CDR3 sequences, about 7.6% observed once, and the top ten hold roughly 1.6%. This sample was included in a study of identical twins. Regarding the study as a whole: The more abundant beta clonotypes in cord blood had fewer insertions, and memory repertoires did not show this. The study found excess low generation probability among twin-shared out-of-frame alpha sequences.

CDR1 is LGHNA and CDR2 is YNFKEQ in the germline V gene. V shed 0 bases and J 6 bases; nucleotides not matched to a gene: 5. CDR3 length: 16 residues. These data are also associated with another study on yellow fever vaccine responses in identical twins. According to that study: The authors reported partly convergent, partly personalized vaccine responses in identical twins.

V and J are TRBV4-2 and TRBJ2-2; 9 positions agree with TRBD2. The sequence was obtained from a woman aged 18-30 years in good health. Sequences were obtained from PBMCs. The CDR3 here is CASSQDWVAGAGELFF. As DNA, the CDR3 is TGTGCCAGCAGCCAAGATTGGGTAGCGGGGGCCGGGGAGCTGTTTTTT.